Listed below are T cell receptor beta chains from one sample, sequenced in a study of molecular identifiers for immune sequencing clone quantification. Using its own MiXCR run on the PCR reads, TCRdb lists one record per CDR3 protein. The table lists more than 450,000 distinct CDR3 sequences, about 22% of them singletons. The sample consisted of naive CD8+ T cells from blood, with Jurkat cell RNA spiked in. All receptors come from a human donor in good health. Some libraries in this study had Jurkat cell RNA spiked in. Both conserved end residues are part of each CDR3. Each record gives: J gene, V gene, D gene, CDR3 length, CDR3 protein. D genes are given only for firm matches.

j_gene: TRBJ1-1
v_gene: TRBV2
d_gene: NA
len: 14
CDR3aa: CASSETQENTEAFF

j_gene: TRBJ2-1
v_gene: TRBV30
d_gene: TRBD2
len: 17
CDR3aa: CAWSGGGRSRSYNEQFF

j_gene: TRBJ2-5
v_gene: TRBV4-1
d_gene: TRBD1
len: 16
CDR3aa: CASRPGQGFGQETQYF

j_gene: TRBJ2-7
v_gene: TRBV7-2
d_gene: NA
len: 13
CDR3aa: CASSSGEVVEQYF

j_gene: TRBJ1-1
v_gene: TRBV6-2/TRBV6-3
d_gene: NA
len: 14
CDR3aa: CASSFGTAYTEAFF

j_gene: TRBJ2-7
v_gene: TRBV29-1
d_gene: TRBD2
len: 13
CDR3aa: CSGLLAGALEQYF

j_gene: TRBJ2-1
v_gene: TRBV24-1
d_gene: NA
len: 14
CDR3aa: CATSPGLMVNEQFF

j_gene: TRBJ1-4
v_gene: TRBV7-2
d_gene: NA
len: 15
CDR3aa: CASSSRDSLREKLFF

j_gene: TRBJ2-7
v_gene: TRBV7-2
d_gene: TRBD1
len: 15
CDR3aa: CASSLDRDRHYEQYF

j_gene: TRBJ2-7
v_gene: TRBV20-1
d_gene: NA
len: 15
CDR3aa: CSARDQSEFSYEQYF

j_gene: TRBJ1-6
v_gene: TRBV27
d_gene: NA
len: 14
CDR3aa: CASSNNPQISPLHF

j_gene: TRBJ2-1
v_gene: TRBV6-5
d_gene: NA
len: 15
CDR3aa: CASSYQGRVGNEQFF

j_gene: TRBJ1-6
v_gene: TRBV7-8
d_gene: NA
len: 16
CDR3aa: CASSLVLHSYNSPLHF

j_gene: TRBJ2-3
v_gene: TRBV7-9
d_gene: NA
len: 10
CDR3aa: CASALDTQYF

j_gene: TRBJ2-3
v_gene: TRBV27
d_gene: TRBD2
len: 15
CDR3aa: CASRIGGSYTDTQYF

j_gene: TRBJ2-7
v_gene: TRBV20-1
d_gene: TRBD2
len: 14
CDR3aa: CSARVLATNYEQYF

j_gene: TRBJ2-7
v_gene: TRBV3-1
d_gene: TRBD2
len: 15
CDR3aa: CASSQTGTSGSEQYF

j_gene: TRBJ1-2
v_gene: TRBV30
d_gene: TRBD1
len: 13
CDR3aa: CAWSFTGEVGYTF

j_gene: TRBJ1-2
v_gene: TRBV19
d_gene: NA
len: 11
CDR3aa: CASSDDHGYTF

j_gene: TRBJ1-2
v_gene: TRBV18
d_gene: NA
len: 18
CDR3aa: CASSPNDRARSKDYGYTF

j_gene: TRBJ2-7
v_gene: TRBV30
d_gene: NA
len: 11
CDR3aa: CAWGHPYEQYF

j_gene: TRBJ2-7
v_gene: TRBV5-1
d_gene: NA
len: 13
CDR3aa: CASSYTGNGEQYF

j_gene: TRBJ1-1
v_gene: TRBV6-5
d_gene: NA
len: 11
CDR3aa: CASSYYGEAFF

j_gene: TRBJ2-5
v_gene: TRBV11-2
d_gene: TRBD1
len: 14
CDR3aa: CASRRDRGFETQYF

j_gene: TRBJ2-1
v_gene: TRBV19
d_gene: NA
len: 14
CDR3aa: CASRFGSGYNEQFF

j_gene: TRBJ2-1
v_gene: TRBV29-1
d_gene: TRBD2
len: 14
CDR3aa: CSSAAGGRFNEQFF

j_gene: TRBJ1-1
v_gene: TRBV4-3
d_gene: TRBD1
len: 19
CDR3aa: CASSQDSLGQGSVITEAFF

j_gene: TRBJ2-1
v_gene: TRBV7-2
d_gene: TRBD2
len: 15
CDR3aa: CASTHSGGPYNEQFF

j_gene: TRBJ2-3
v_gene: TRBV9
d_gene: NA
len: 14
CDR3aa: CASSVASRPDTQYF

j_gene: TRBJ1-1
v_gene: TRBV6-2/TRBV6-3
d_gene: NA
len: 14
CDR3aa: CASSLLTANTEAFF

j_gene: TRBJ1-2
v_gene: TRBV5-4
d_gene: NA
len: 15
CDR3aa: CASSLEVHENYGYTF

j_gene: TRBJ2-5
v_gene: TRBV6-6
d_gene: TRBD1
len: 16
CDR3aa: CASSYPEDRVLETQYF

j_gene: TRBJ2-1
v_gene: TRBV19
d_gene: NA
len: 12
CDR3aa: CASSAGINEQFF

j_gene: TRBJ2-2
v_gene: TRBV9
d_gene: NA
len: 19
CDR3aa: CANSVGSLGGDPNTGELFF

j_gene: TRBJ1-1
v_gene: TRBV13
d_gene: TRBD1
len: 14
CDR3aa: CASSLPTGGWEAFF

j_gene: TRBJ2-1
v_gene: TRBV30
d_gene: TRBD2
len: 14
CDR3aa: CAWVRTSPYNEQFF

j_gene: TRBJ2-3
v_gene: TRBV7-6
d_gene: NA
len: 14
CDR3aa: CASSLAILDPTQYF

j_gene: TRBJ1-5
v_gene: TRBV20-1
d_gene: NA
len: 16
CDR3aa: CSARDGVRVSNQPQHF

j_gene: TRBJ2-3
v_gene: TRBV27
d_gene: TRBD2
len: 17
CDR3aa: CASTPIWLAGVGDTQYF

j_gene: TRBJ2-7
v_gene: TRBV27
d_gene: TRBD1
len: 15
CDR3aa: CASRMTGGEGYEQYF

j_gene: TRBJ1-1
v_gene: TRBV2
d_gene: NA
len: 15
CDR3aa: CASSARVLMDTEAFF

j_gene: TRBJ2-2
v_gene: TRBV12-3/TRBV12-4
d_gene: NA
len: 16
CDR3aa: CASGLIWSGESGELFF

j_gene: TRBJ2-7
v_gene: TRBV4-3
d_gene: NA
len: 16
CDR3aa: CASSPTGPGLPYEQYF

j_gene: TRBJ2-7
v_gene: TRBV20-1
d_gene: NA
len: 13
CDR3aa: CSASGTASYEQYF

j_gene: TRBJ2-3
v_gene: TRBV20-1
d_gene: NA
len: 16
CDR3aa: CSARDKGGPRTDTQYF

j_gene: TRBJ2-6
v_gene: TRBV4-3
d_gene: NA
len: 13
CDR3aa: CASSQDVSNVLTF

j_gene: TRBJ2-7
v_gene: TRBV19
d_gene: TRBD2
len: 14
CDR3aa: CASTPGGGHYEQYF

j_gene: TRBJ2-1
v_gene: TRBV2
d_gene: TRBD1
len: 18
CDR3aa: CASSEGSWTGFSYNEQFF

j_gene: TRBJ2-5
v_gene: TRBV19
d_gene: NA
len: 15
CDR3aa: CASSPGNRNQETQYF

j_gene: TRBJ2-7
v_gene: TRBV29-1
d_gene: NA
len: 12
CDR3aa: CSYRDITYEQYF

j_gene: TRBJ1-1
v_gene: TRBV7-6
d_gene: NA
len: 14
CDR3aa: CASLADAPGTEAFF

j_gene: TRBJ2-7
v_gene: TRBV25-1
d_gene: TRBD1
len: 12
CDR3aa: CASWAGGLEQYF

j_gene: TRBJ2-1
v_gene: TRBV29-1
d_gene: NA
len: 14
CDR3aa: CSVESTSSYNEQFF

j_gene: TRBJ2-5
v_gene: TRBV12-3/TRBV12-4
d_gene: TRBD2
len: 14
CDR3aa: CASSSTGLEQTQYF

j_gene: TRBJ2-3
v_gene: TRBV11-2
d_gene: NA
len: 15
CDR3aa: CASSLAAGYTDTQYF

j_gene: TRBJ1-5
v_gene: TRBV20-1
d_gene: NA
len: 14
CDR3aa: CSATQTGVNQPQHF

j_gene: TRBJ1-1
v_gene: TRBV7-9
d_gene: TRBD1
len: 14
CDR3aa: CASSSGQGPTEAFF

j_gene: TRBJ1-4
v_gene: TRBV6-4
d_gene: TRBD1
len: 13
CDR3aa: CASQGDSNEKLFF

j_gene: TRBJ1-1
v_gene: TRBV27
d_gene: NA
len: 12
CDR3aa: CASSGRGGGAFF